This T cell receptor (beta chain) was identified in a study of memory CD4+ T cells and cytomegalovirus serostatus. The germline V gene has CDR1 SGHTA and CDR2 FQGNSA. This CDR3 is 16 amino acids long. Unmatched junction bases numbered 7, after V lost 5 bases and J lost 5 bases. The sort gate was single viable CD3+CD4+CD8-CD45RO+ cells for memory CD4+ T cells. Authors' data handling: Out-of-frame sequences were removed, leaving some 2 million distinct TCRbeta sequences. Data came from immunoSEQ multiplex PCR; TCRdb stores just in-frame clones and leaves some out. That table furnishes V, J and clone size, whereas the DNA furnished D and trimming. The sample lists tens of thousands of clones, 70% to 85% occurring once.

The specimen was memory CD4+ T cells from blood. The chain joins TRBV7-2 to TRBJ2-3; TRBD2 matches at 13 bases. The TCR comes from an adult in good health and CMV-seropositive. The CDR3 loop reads CASSGPGLAGKDTQYF. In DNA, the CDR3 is TGTGCCAGCAGCGGGCCGGGACTAGCGGGAAAAGATACGCAGTATTTT.